This is a list of T cell receptor beta chains from one sample in a study of control samples from healthy donors and cancer patients. TCRdb keeps only in-frame clones here, not all; method: immunoSEQ multiplex PCR. The sample carries 100,000 to 120,000 clones, about 80% recorded once. Sequenced: blood. These receptors were obtained from a young man in good health. Each CDR3 is given without its conserved first and last residue. D genes are given only for firm matches. A clone size is listed for some rows: how often the clone was seen (once, few, many), or a class if it is expanded.

TRBV30,TRBJ2-3,.,TRBD2,AWALFAGGASDTQY
TRBV15,TRBJ1-6,.,.,ATAGSSYSPLH
TRBV20-1,TRBJ1-2,.,.,SARWGEGYT
TRBV4-1,TRBJ2-1,.,.,ASSPSPLSNEQF
TRBV12-3/TRBV12-4,TRBJ1-1,once,.,ASSQRRTEAF
TRBV27,TRBJ2-3,.,TRBD1,ASSLLRDRITTSTDTQY
TRBV7-9,TRBJ2-6,few,.,ASSLVGGGAGANVLT
TRBV6-5,TRBJ2-1,.,.,ASRSLKEQF
TRBV7-8,TRBJ2-1,.,TRBD2,ASSRGGAGGNEQF
TRBV13,TRBJ2-1,.,TRBD2,ASSLYPSGGSRDEQF
TRBV19,TRBJ2-7,.,.,ASSIGGGDSLYEQY
TRBV7-2,TRBJ2-1,.,.,ASSLAPSREQF
TRBV6-1,TRBJ2-6,.,.,ASSEPPPGANVLT
TRBV7-8,TRBJ2-5,.,.,ASSLGGAVETQY
TRBV28,TRBJ2-7,.,.,ASRIHRVGEQY
TRBV27,TRBJ1-1,.,.,ASSPTQNTEAF
TRBV6-5,TRBJ1-5,.,.,ASRGSGWGQPQH